This T cell receptor beta chain was profiled in a study of blood T cells in healthy people across ages. Overall study findings and caveats: With age, beta diversity per million T cells declined roughly linearly, significantly by approximately 40. Diversity estimates drawn from one million T cells were deemed underestimates. Across samples, TCR beta diversity tracked strongly with naive T cell percentage.

This CDR3 is built from 13 residues. CDR1 and CDR2 (germline): SGHTA, FQGNSA. This clonotype was counted a single time. Its antigen remains unidentified. Its ends do not fully match the called genes, so a read error is possible. Primers used in a second PCR of about 7 to 12 cycles were a sample-barcoded 5' primer and a J-beta primer mix. TCRdb reprocessed the 5' RACE reads with MiXCR, giving one entry per CDR3 protein. The sample contains some 1,800,000 distinct CDR3 sequences, about two fifths of which appear only once. The chain recombines TRBV7-2 with TRBJ1-1, with D hard to call. This clonotype was sampled from a human donor in good health. The sequencing sample was made of blood. The CDR3 is CASSLGTETEACF. The CDR3 nucleotides read TGTGCCAGCAGCTTAGGGACGGAAACTGAAGCTTGCTTT.